What follows are 5 T cell receptor beta chains derived from one specimen sequenced in a study of OX40 agonist ivuxolimab in advanced cancers. Sequencing used immunoSEQ multiplex PCR; TCRdb keeps in-frame clones, though not all of them. The data hold approximately 77,000 clones, with 91% observed a single time. Material: CD4+ or CD8+ T cells sorted from blood, obtained in a trial of the OX40 agonist ivuxolimab. The receptors come from an adult with an advanced solid tumor such as melanoma, head and neck, liver or kidney cancer.

The chain is built from TRBV18 and TRBJ1-2, with TRBD1 matching over 9 bases. V lost 3 bases, J lost 2 bases, and 4 bases stayed unmatched. CDR1 is KGHSH, CDR2 LQKENI, per germline. The length of the CDR3 is 15 residues. This CDR3 reads CASSPSGQGNYGYTF. Written as DNA, the CDR3 is TGTGCCAGCTCACCCTCGGGACAGGGAAACTATGGCTACACCTTC.

The chain has TRBV7-9 and TRBJ1-3; D is possibly TRBD1 (5 bases). Germline-derived CDR1 and CDR2 are SEHNR and FQNEAQ (reference sequence). With 3 bases removed from V and 5 bases from J, the gap between germline ends came to 11 bases. CDR3 size: 14 residues. The CDR3 nucleotides are TGTGCCAGCAGCTTTTCTGGGGGTAGAAACACCATATATTTT. Its protein product is CASSFSGGRNTIYF.

This clone ranks as medium-sized (0.01 to 0.1%). The CDR3 protein is CASSLTLRTGAVTDTQYF. In DNA, the CDR3 is TGTGCCAGCTCACTGACACTCAGAACGGGAGCGGTCACAGATACGCAGTATTTT. The V and J genes are TRBV18 and TRBJ2-3; perhaps TRBD2 as D (6 bases). Germline loops: CDR1 KGHSH, CDR2 LQKENI. The CDR3 totals 18 residues. The V end was cut by 4 bases, the J end by 2 bases, with 22 bases between.

The chain is built from TRBV29-1 and TRBJ2-7; D unresolved. Trimming removed 6 bases at V and 7 bases at J, with 19 bases between. In germline, CDR1 is SQVTM, CDR2 ANQGSEA. This CDR3 region has 13 residues. CDR3 region: CSVASRLAGEQYF. As DNA, the CDR3 is TGCAGCGTCGCTTCTCGGCTCGCTGGGGAGCAGTACTTC.

The CDR3 region has the DNA TGTGCCAGCAGGGGCAGGGGGACTTCACCCCTCCACTTT. It encodes CASRGRGTSPLHF. The rearrangement links TRBV27 to TRBJ1-6; 7 positions match TRBD1. This CDR3 spans 13 amino acids. The J segment lost 9 bases and the V segment lost 6 bases, leaving 5 bases of the junction unmatched. CDR1 is MNHEY and CDR2 is SMNVEV in the germline V gene (reference sequence).